The 6 T cell receptor beta chains below come from one sample, sequenced in a study of T cell repertoires in cytomegalovirus infection. TCRdb re-called the reads through MiXCR, storing one row per CDR3 protein. The sample carries fewer than 700,000 distinct CDR3 sequences, around 24% recorded once. The sequencing sample was made of CD8+ T cells from PBMCs. The source is a human donor in good health (CMV status not recorded). Some clones in this sample may be carry-over from other donors' samples.

This chain uses TRBV7-8 with TRBJ2-7; 13 nucleotides line up with TRBD2. The CDR3 spans 15 residues. Germline V CDR1 and CDR2: SGHVS, FQNEAQ. V shed 5 bases and J 7 bases; nucleotides not matched to a gene: 8. This chain's CDR3 is CASSPRLAGGEEQYF. CDR3 in DNA: TGTGCCAGCAGCCCCAGACTAGCGGGGGGCGAAGAGCAGTACTTC.

This clonotype occurred many times. The chain combines TRBV7-6 with TRBJ2-3, with a possible D match to TRBD2 (7 bases). CDR3 length: 15 residues. Trimming removed 5 bases at V and 4 bases at J, with 16 bases between. Looked up from germline, CDR1 is SGHVS and CDR2 is FNYEAQ. The CDR3 DNA reads as TGTGCCAGCAGCCCTGATGCGGGGGCGTCAGATACGCAGTATTTT. Its translation is CASSPDAGASDTQYF.

V usage is TRBV14 and J usage is TRBJ2-5; 7 nucleotides align to TRBD2. CDR1 and CDR2 from the germline V gene are SGHDN and FVKESK. The trim removed 1 base at V and 5 bases at J, leaving 4 bases unmatched. This CDR3 comprises 14 residues. The CDR3 loop is CASSQAGGWETQYF. The CDR3 DNA is TGTGCCAGCAGCCAAGCGGGGGGTTGGGAGACCCAGTACTTC.

This clonotype was seen a handful of times. The chain combines TRBV7-8 with TRBJ2-7, with D uncertain. Germline CDR1 is SGHVS and CDR2 is FQNEAQ. The V and J ends lost 5 bases and 0 bases respectively, with 14 bases between them. This CDR3 comprises 15 residues. In DNA, the CDR3 is TGTGCCAGCAGCGCAGAGAGCCCGAGCTCCTACGAGCAGTACGTC. Encoded protein: CASSAESPSSYEQYV.

This chain uses TRBV25-1 with TRBJ2-3; 9 positions match TRBD2. The germline V gene has CDR1 MGHDK and CDR2 SYGVNS. The CDR3 is made up of 14 amino acids. The trim removed 3 bases at V and 6 bases at J, leaving 4 bases unmatched. The CDR3 here is CASSERGGQDTQYF. CDR3 DNA sequence: TGTGCCAGCAGTGAGCGGGGGGGTCAGGATACGCAGTATTTT.

The sample holds many counts of this clonotype. V is TRBV7-9 and J is TRBJ1-2; D gene uncertain. Germline V lookup: CDR1 SEHNR, CDR2 FQNEAQ (reference sequence). This CDR3 is 13 amino acids long. Trimming shortened V by 6 bases and J by 2 bases, and 10 bases separated the two germline ends. CDR3 region: CASRPGNNYGYTF. The CDR3 nucleotides are TGTGCCAGCAGACCCGGGAACAACTATGGCTACACCTTC.